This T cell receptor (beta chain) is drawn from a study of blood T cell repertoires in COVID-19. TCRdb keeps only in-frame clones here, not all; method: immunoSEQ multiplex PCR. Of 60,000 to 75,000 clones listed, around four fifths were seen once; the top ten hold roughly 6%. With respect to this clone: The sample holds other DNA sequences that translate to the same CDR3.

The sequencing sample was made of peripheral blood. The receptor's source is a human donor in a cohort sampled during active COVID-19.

CDR3 sequence (DNA): TGTGCCAGCAGCCAACCGGGTCTCCGCGATGAGCAGTTCTTC. Its translation: CASSQPGLRDEQFF. V and J are TRBV11-3 and TRBJ2-1; D call uncertain. Looked up from germline, CDR1 is SGHNT and CDR2 is YENEEA. The CDR3 has 14 amino acids. Trimming pared 5 bases from V and 8 bases from J, leaving 16 bases between.